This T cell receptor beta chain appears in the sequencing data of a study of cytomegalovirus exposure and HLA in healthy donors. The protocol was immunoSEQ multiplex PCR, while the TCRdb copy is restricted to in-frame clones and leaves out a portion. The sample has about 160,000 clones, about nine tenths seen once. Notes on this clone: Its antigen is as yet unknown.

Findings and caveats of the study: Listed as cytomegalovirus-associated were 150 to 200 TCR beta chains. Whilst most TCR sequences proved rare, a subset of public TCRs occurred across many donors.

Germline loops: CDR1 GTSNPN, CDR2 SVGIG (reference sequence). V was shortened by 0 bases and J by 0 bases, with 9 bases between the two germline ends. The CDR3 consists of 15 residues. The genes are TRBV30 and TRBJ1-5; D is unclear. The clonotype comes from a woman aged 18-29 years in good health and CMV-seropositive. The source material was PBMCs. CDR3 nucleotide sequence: TGTGCCTGGAGTGTACAATCCCATAGCAATCAGCCCCAGCATTTT. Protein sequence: CAWSVQSHSNQPQHF.